This T cell receptor beta chain was sequenced for a study of blood T cell repertoires in COVID-19. Overall study: Samples of COVID-19 (acute and convalescent) were obtained from the United States, Italy and Spain. T cells, B-cell-depleted T cells, or PBMCs supplied cDNA or gDNA.

The V and J ends lost 6 bases and 2 bases respectively, with 5 bases between them. CDR3 length: 12 residues. From germline, CDR1 is MDHEN and CDR2 SYDVKM. As originally analysed: It was from reference gene primer amplification that nucleated cell counts were estimated. Clones were read by immunoSEQ multiplex PCR, and TCRdb kept only the in-frame ones, dropping some. From that table come the V and J calls and clone size; the DNA was used to work out D and trimming. This sample has about 70,000 clones, with 70% to 90% found just once. What was sequenced was peripheral blood. The origin of this receptor is a man between 65 and 85 years old with active COVID-19. The rearrangement joins TRBV28 to TRBJ2-1; perhaps TRBD2 as D (5 bases). CDR3 nucleotides: TGTGCCAGCAGCGGGGCCTACAATGAGCAGTTCTTC. The encoded protein is CASSGAYNEQFF.